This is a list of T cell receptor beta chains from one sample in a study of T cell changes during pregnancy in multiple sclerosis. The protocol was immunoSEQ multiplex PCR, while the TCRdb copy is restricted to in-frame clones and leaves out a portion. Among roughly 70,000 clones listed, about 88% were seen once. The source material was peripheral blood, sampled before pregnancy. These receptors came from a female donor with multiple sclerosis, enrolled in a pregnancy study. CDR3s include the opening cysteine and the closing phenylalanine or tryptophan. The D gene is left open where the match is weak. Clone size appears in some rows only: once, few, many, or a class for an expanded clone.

TGTGCCAGCACAGGGGCCGGGCTTAATGAAAAACTGTTTTTT CASTGAGLNEKLFF TRBJ1-4 14 TRBV7-9 NA NA
TGTGCCAGCAGTTGGGACAGCGTAATGAACTATGGCTACACCTTC CASSWDSVMNYGYTF TRBJ1-2 15 TRBV6-6 TRBD1 NA
TGTGCCAGCAGTTCGGGACTAGTCTTCGACGAGCAGTACTTC CASSSGLVFDEQYF TRBJ2-7 14 TRBV2 TRBD2 NA
TGCAGCGTGGGGGGTATGGGGGAGCAGTACTTC CSVGGMGEQYF TRBJ2-7 11 TRBV29-1 NA NA
TGTGCCAGTAGTCCCTCAGCGGGGGGGCTCTACAATGAGCAGTTCTTC CASSPSAGGLYNEQFF TRBJ2-1 16 TRBV19 TRBD2 NA
TGCGCCAGCAGCTTAACAACAGGGGGATTGGAGGCTTTCTTT CASSLTTGGLEAFF TRBJ1-1 14 TRBV5-1 TRBD1 NA
TGTGCCAGCAGTCCGACAGGGCCGACCTACGAGCAGTACTTC CASSPTGPTYEQYF TRBJ2-7 14 TRBV9 TRBD1 NA
TGTGCCAGCAGTTGGGGGACAAATCAGCCCCAGCATTTT CASSWGTNQPQHF TRBJ1-5 13 TRBV27 NA NA
TGTGCCAGCAATGGTCAGGGGTTATTCGGCGGGGAGCTGTTTTTT CASNGQGLFGGELFF TRBJ2-2 15 TRBV2 NA NA
TGTGCCAGCAAGTTGAGGGAGAACACTGAAGCTTTCTTT CASKLRENTEAFF TRBJ1-1 13 TRBV6-1 NA NA
TGCGCCAGCAGTGAGTCGATGAGCTCTGGAAACACCATATATTTT CASSESMSSGNTIYF TRBJ1-3 15 TRBV10-1 NA NA
TGTGCCACCCTGGGACAGCCCTATAGCAATCAGCCCCAGCATTTT CATLGQPYSNQPQHF TRBJ1-5 15 TRBV6-1 TRBD1 NA
TGTGCCAGCAGTTACGGGGGGGAAGGCAATCAGCCCCAGCATTTT CASSYGGEGNQPQHF TRBJ1-5 15 TRBV6-5 NA few
TGCGCCAGCAGCTTCCGGGACAGTCCCAACTATGGCTACACCTTC CASSFRDSPNYGYTF TRBJ1-2 15 TRBV5-1 TRBD1 few